The 29 T cell receptor beta chains below were found in one sample sequenced in a study of control samples from healthy donors and cancer patients. The assay was immunoSEQ multiplex PCR, and TCRdb's table has in-frame clones only and misses some. The sample records approximately 97,000 clones, 85% being singletons. Sequenced material: blood. Receptors originate from a man aged 25 to 40 in good health.

This chain connects TRBV6-2 or TRBV6-3 to TRBJ2-3, with 13 bases that match TRBD2. With 2 bases clipped from V and 6 bases from J, the junction kept 2 bases outside the gene matches. The CDR3 consists of 15 residues. The V gene's germline CDR1 is MNHEY and CDR2 SVGEGT. The CDR3 nucleotides read TGTGCCAGCAGTTACGGGACTAGCGGGGATGATACGCAGTATTTT. Amino acid sequence: CASSYGTSGDDTQYF.

The chain employs TRBV6-6 and TRBJ2-2; D tentatively fits TRBD1 or TRBD2 (6 bases each). Per germline, CDR1 MNHNY and CDR2 SVGAGI (reference sequence). The CDR3 sequence is 14 residues long. Trimming took 0 bases from V and 5 from J, leaving 7 bases between them. The CDR3: CASSYSGGTGELFF. In DNA form, the CDR3 reads TGTGCCAGCAGTTACTCAGGGGGGACCGGGGAGCTGTTTTTT.

This clone was seen only a few times. V usage is TRBV6-4 and J usage is TRBJ1-2, with D possibly matching TRBD1 (6 bases). The CDR3 totals 14 residues. The V end was cut by 7 bases, the J end by 0 bases, with 12 bases between. The germline CDR1 and CDR2 sequences are MRHNA and SNTAGT. The CDR3 loop is CASIRTASNYGYTF. The CDR3 coding sequence is TGTGCCAGCATCCGGACAGCCTCTAACTATGGCTACACCTTC.

This sequence joins TRBV21-1 and TRBJ1-2; the table's D call, TRBD1, has no DNA check behind it. TRBV21-1 is given as a pseudogene. The CDR3 is 21 residues long. The CDR3 DNA reads TGTGCCAGCAGCAAAGGATCCCAAAGGGACAGTTGGCGGCTTTTCCACTATGGCTACACCTTC. This translates into CASSKGSQRDSWRLFHYGYTF.

The chain has TRBV7-9 and TRBJ1-6; no firm D call. The V end was cut by 4 bases, the J end by 7 bases, with 11 bases between. Germline V lookup: CDR1 SEHNR, CDR2 FQNEAQ (reference sequence). This CDR3 spans 14 amino acids. Here the CDR3 DNA reads TGTGCCAGCAGCTCGAATGCGGGGAATTCACCCCTCCACTTT. It is translated as CASSSNAGNSPLHF.

The chain employs TRBV27 and TRBJ2-2; 9 bases align to TRBD1. Germline CDR1 is MNHEY and CDR2 is SMNVEV (reference sequence). The CDR3 loop spans 17 amino acids. V gave up 5 bases and J gave up 5 bases; unmatched junction bases: 12. In DNA form, the CDR3 reads TGTGCCAGCAGTATTACAGGGGGCGCCTTGAGAACCGGGGAGCTGTTTTTT. It is translated as CASSITGGALRTGELFF.

V usage is TRBV6-5 and J usage is TRBJ1-3; unclear D gene. In germline, CDR1 is MNHEY, CDR2 SVGAGI. Trimming took 10 bases from V and 0 from J, leaving 13 bases between them. This CDR3 has 14 residues. In DNA form, the CDR3 reads TGTGCCACCGCGGGGTCGAACTCTGGAAACACCATATATTTT. It translates to CATAGSNSGNTIYF.

This chain links TRBV5-4 with TRBJ1-2, with TRBD1 as a possible D gene (5 bases). Deletions cut 5 bases from V and 7 bases from J, with 18 bases between. CDR1 is SGHNT and CDR2 is YYREEE in the germline V gene (reference sequence). This CDR3 comprises 14 residues. The CDR3 loop is CASRNWDGSFGYTF. The DNA for the CDR3 is TGTGCCAGCAGAAATTGGGACGGATCCTTTGGCTACACCTTC.

V gene TRBV6-5 combines with J gene TRBJ2-7; D is tentatively TRBD1 or TRBD2 (5 bases each). This CDR3 has 13 residues. V was cut by 9 bases and J by 3 bases, with 15 bases left in between. CDR1 is MNHEY and CDR2 is SVGAGI in the germline V gene. The CDR3 DNA reads TGTGCCAGTGCCCGGGACCGATACTACGAGCAGTACTTC. Residues: CASARDRYYEQYF.

This chain joins TRBV15 and TRBJ1-2; 9 nucleotides match TRBD1. The V segment lost 0 bases and the J segment 4 bases; nucleotides outside the gene matches: 6. CDR3 length: 16 amino acids. Germline CDR1 is LNHNV and CDR2 is YYDKDF (reference sequence). Here the CDR3 reads CATSREGPQGAYGYTF. DNA of the CDR3: TGTGCCACCAGCAGAGAGGGCCCACAGGGGGCCTATGGCTACACCTTC.

The chain carries TRBV16 and TRBJ1-2; the D is unclear. CDR3 length: 15 amino acids. Germline CDR1 is KGHSY and CDR2 is FQNENV. V was pared by 0 bases and J by 0 bases, with 8 bases between. The CDR3 region is CASSQSPSANYGYTF. The CDR3 nucleotides read TGTGCCAGCAGCCAATCCCCGTCAGCTAACTATGGCTACACCTTC.

The chain uses TRBV2 and TRBJ2-1; 8 nucleotides match TRBD1. This CDR3 is 15 amino acids long. Per germline, CDR1 SNHLY and CDR2 FYNNEI. Germline trimming cut 1 base from V and 8 bases from J; bases unmatched to any gene: 7. The CDR3 DNA sequence: TGTGCCAGCAGTGAAGAGGGACAGGATATCGATGAGCAGTTCTTC. This encodes CASSEEGQDIDEQFF.

V usage is TRBV19 and J usage is TRBJ2-2, with 9 bases identical to TRBD1. CDR1 is LNHDA, CDR2 SQIVND, per germline (reference sequence). Losses at the gene ends were 6 bases for V and 6 bases for J; bases not matched to a gene: 11. This CDR3 contains 16 residues. The CDR3 protein is CASRPRDREWAGELFF. CDR3 in DNA: TGTGCCAGTAGACCCCGGGACAGGGAGTGGGCCGGGGAGCTGTTTTTT.

The V gene is TRBV5-5, the J gene TRBJ1-1, with 7 bases aligning to TRBD1. The length of the CDR3 is 14 residues. CDR1 is SGHKS and CDR2 is YYEKEE in the germline V gene (reference sequence). V lost 4 bases to trimming and J lost 5 bases; unmatched junction nucleotides: 8. Written as DNA, the CDR3 is TGTGCCAGCAGCCCGACAGGGTCTAGGACTGAAGCTTTCTTT. This gives the protein CASSPTGSRTEAFF.

In its sample, this clone was seen once. The chain is built from TRBV18 and TRBJ2-7; D not resolved. Germline-derived CDR1 and CDR2 are KGHSH and LQKENI. The CDR3 has 14 amino acids. V was cut by 2 bases and J by 3 bases, with 11 bases left in between. For the CDR3, the DNA is TGTGCCAGCTCACCAACCCAAGACAACTACGAGCAGTACTTC. Translated: CASSPTQDNYEQYF.

The chain uses TRBV19 and TRBJ2-7, with 9 bases matching TRBD1. After removal of 5 bases from V and 2 bases from J, the junction contained 7 bases not matched to a gene. Germline CDR1 is LNHDA and CDR2 is SQIVND (reference sequence). The CDR3 covers 15 residues. The CDR3 reads CASSPGTGRTYEQYF. In nucleotides, the CDR3 is TGTGCCAGTAGTCCCGGGACAGGGAGAACCTACGAGCAGTACTTC.

The chain has TRBV18 and TRBJ1-2; D unresolved. Germline V gene sequence: CDR1 KGHSH, CDR2 LQKENI. The V gene lost 2 bases and the J gene lost 0 bases, with 13 bases spanning the gap. The CDR3 is made up of 16 amino acids. This CDR3 is CASSPVSGKTNYGYTF. The CDR3 DNA sequence: TGTGCCAGCTCACCAGTCTCGGGAAAGACTAACTATGGCTACACCTTC.

The CDR3 region is CASSFRETYGSGYGYTF. The CDR3 DNA is TGTGCCAGCAGCTTCCGGGAGACGTATGGATCGGGCTATGGCTACACCTTC. This chain links TRBV28 with TRBJ1-2, with unresolved D. Germline CDR1 reads MDHEN; CDR2 reads SYDVKM. This CDR3 has 17 residues. Trimming cost V 6 bases and J 4 bases, with 24 bases left between them.

The chain links TRBV7-9 to TRBJ1-6; the D gene is possibly TRBD1 (5 bases). This CDR3 spans 17 amino acids. V lost 5 bases and J 6 bases, leaving 20 bases between the germline ends. Germline CDR1 SEHNR, CDR2 FQNEAQ (reference sequence). The CDR3 region has the DNA TGTGCCAGCAGCCCGAAAGGGGTCCAGGCCCCTAATTCACCCCTCCACTTT. As protein: CASSPKGVQAPNSPLHF.

The V gene is TRBV11-2, the J gene TRBJ2-3; 11 bases agree with TRBD2. Germline assignment: CDR1 SGHAT and CDR2 FQNNGV. The length of the CDR3 is 17 residues. With 3 bases clipped from V and 3 bases from J, the junction kept 8 bases outside the gene matches. CDR3 nucleotides: TGTGCCAGCAGCTTCCGACTAGCGGGGACCTTAACAGATACGCAGTATTTT. It is translated as CASSFRLAGTLTDTQYF.

The J gene is TRBJ1-1, the V gene TRBV5-1; 7 nucleotides match TRBD1. The CDR3 is 14 amino acids. Germline V gene sequence: CDR1 SGHRS, CDR2 YFSETQ. The V and J ends lost 4 bases and 2 bases, in that order; junction bases with no gene match: 5. The CDR3 loop reads CASSDPGGNTEAFF. The CDR3 DNA reads TGCGCCAGCAGCGATCCAGGGGGTAACACTGAAGCTTTCTTT. Supplemented by reference TRBV5-1 and TRBJ1-1, the full variable domain reads KAGVTQTPRYLIKTRGQQVTLSCSPISGHRSVSWYQQTPGQGLQFLFEYFSETQRNKGNFPGRFSGRQFSNSRSEMNVSTLELGDSALYLCASSDPGGNTEAFFGQGTRLTVV.

The chain has TRBV19 and TRBJ2-7, with 8 bases matching TRBD1. Germline-derived CDR1 and CDR2 are LNHDA and SQIVND (reference sequence). Trimming cost V 4 bases and J 3 bases; bases outside gene matches: 11. The CDR3 is made up of 16 amino acids. The CDR3 bases are TGTGCCAGTAGTAGGGACAGGTCCAAGTTTTTCTACGAGCAGTACTTC. This gives the protein CASSRDRSKFFYEQYF.

The rearrangement links TRBV5-8 to TRBJ1-2; 9 nucleotides align to TRBD1. Germline loops: CDR1 SGHTS, CDR2 YDEGEE. CDR3 length equals 15 residues. The V segment lost 0 bases and the J segment 8 bases; nucleotides outside the gene matches: 8. The CDR3 DNA is TGTGCCAGCAGCTTGGCCGGGACAGGGCACAAAGGCTACACCTTC. Residues: CASSLAGTGHKGYTF. The full variable domain, rest sourced from reference TRBV5-8 and TRBJ1-2, is EAGVTQSPTHLIKTRGQQATLRCSPISGHTSVYWYQQALGLGLQFLLWYDEGEERNRGNFPPRFSGRQFPNYSSELNVNALELEDSALYLCASSLAGTGHKGYTFGSGTRLTVV.

J is TRBJ1-5 and V is TRBV12-5; a weak D match, TRBD1 (5 bases). The CDR3 has 12 amino acids. Germline V gene data show CDR1 as LGHNT and CDR2 as FRNRAP. V dropped 3 bases and J dropped 9 bases, with 9 bases sitting between them. CDR3 region: CASGFRGGPQHF. CDR3 nucleotide sequence: TGTGCTAGTGGTTTCCGTGGGGGGCCCCAGCATTTT.

The gene calls are TRBV28 and TRBJ1-5; 9 nucleotides agree with TRBD1. CDR3 length equals 16 residues. Trimming removed 5 bases from V and 5 bases from J; junction bases left unmatched: 10. The V gene's germline CDR1 is MDHEN and CDR2 SYDVKM. Here the CDR3 DNA reads TGTGCCAGCAGTCCGTCGGACAGGGGATGGGATCAGCCCCAGCATTTT. Its translation: CASSPSDRGWDQPQHF.

The DNA of the CDR3 is TGTGCCTGGAGTGGGAACAGTATTAATGAAAAACTGTTTTTT. Residues: CAWSGNSINEKLFF. J is TRBJ1-4 and V is TRBV30; unclear D gene. Looked up from germline, CDR1 is GTSNPN and CDR2 is SVGIG (reference sequence). Trimming took 1 base from V and 4 from J, leaving 10 bases between them. CDR3 length: 14 residues.

The CDR3 DNA follows: TGTGCCAGCAGCTTATGGACAGCTGAGCAGTTCTTC. Translation gives CASSLWTAEQFF. The gene calls are TRBV11-1 and TRBJ2-1; possible D gene TRBD1, 6 bases. The CDR3 runs to 12 residues. The V gene's germline CDR1 is SGHAT and CDR2 FQDESV (reference sequence). The ends were cut back, 2 bases at V and 9 bases at J, with 8 bases in the middle.

This chain connects TRBV5-5 to TRBJ1-4, with a possible D match to TRBD1 (5 bases). The CDR3 is 16 residues long. V gave up 3 bases and J gave up 12 bases, with 24 bases separating them. The germline V gene has CDR1 SGHKS and CDR2 YYEKEE (reference sequence). As DNA, the CDR3 is TGTGCCAGCAGCTCTTGGGCAGGGAGGGTTTCGTCTGAACTGTTTTTT. This gives the protein CASSSWAGRVSSELFF.

Comment on this clone: One junction end does not reproduce the germline sequence, and a read error may be involved. This rearrangement joins TRBV2 to TRBJ1-1, with TRBD1 matching over 8 bases. Germline V gene sequence: CDR1 SNHLY, CDR2 FYNNEI. This CDR3 is built from 13 residues. CDR3 nucleotides: TGTGCCAGCAGGGACAGGGATTCCACTGGAGCTTTCTTT. This gives the protein CASRDRDSTGAFF.